This T cell receptor (beta chain) was retrieved from a study of T cells in Graves' hyperthyroidism and ophthalmopathy. With respect to this clonotype: The target antigen is unknown.

The length of the CDR3 is 15 residues. Germline V gene data show CDR1 as SGHNT and CDR2 as YENEEA. Losses at the gene ends were 3 bases for V and 7 bases for J; bases not matched to a gene: 10. Study-wide results and limits: Within blood appeared most thyroid clonotypes that had expanded above 0.001. Classification by a 13 V-J model distinguished ophthalmopathy from stable hyperthyroidism.

Graves' hyperthyroidism was deemed stable absent ophthalmopathy progression within 18 months. Cells are PBMCs isolated from 10 ml of fresh blood. The source material, RNA transcripts, was used to amplify TCR beta CDR3 regions. A set of HTBI primers served as the primers for a first-round RT-PCR of the TCR CDR3. MiXCR was run by TCRdb on the multiplex PCR reads, yielding one entry per CDR3 protein. The data show 300,000 or so distinct CDR3 sequences, approximately 22% seen once. The sample comprised blood. This chain links TRBV11-3 with TRBJ1-2; TRBD1 aligns across 8 bases. This receptor was taken from a woman aged 45-65 years with Graves' hyperthyroidism. The CDR3: CASSFDRTGYAGYTF. The DNA for the CDR3 is TGTGCCAGCAGCTTTGACCGGACAGGGTATGCTGGCTACACCTTC. The entire variable domain, with the rest obtained from reference TRBV11-3 and TRBJ1-2, is as follows: EAGVVQSPRYKIIEKKQPVAFWCNPISGHNTLYWYLQNLGQGPELLIRYENEEAVDDSQLPKDRFSAERLKGVDSTLKIQPAELGDSAVYLCASSFDRTGYAGYTFGSGTRLTVV.